The 17 T cell receptor beta chains listed next were all sequenced from one sample in a study of blood T cell repertoires in COVID-19. Measured with immunoSEQ multiplex PCR; TCRdb has only the in-frame clones, and not every one. The sample yields fewer than 250,000 clones, approximately 79% seen once. The sequencing sample was made of peripheral blood. Receptors were obtained from a woman aged 50 to 60 with acute or convalescent COVID-19.

The rearrangement links TRBV5-1 to TRBJ1-4; TRBD1 might be the D (6 bases). Germline V gene lookup returns CDR1 SGHRS and CDR2 YFSETQ. V was shortened by 4 bases and J by 6 bases, with 13 bases between the two germline ends. The CDR3 spans 14 residues. CDR3 in amino acids: CASSIGTTDEKLFF. The CDR3 DNA sequence: TGCGCCAGCAGCATTGGGACAACGGATGAAAAACTGTTTTTT.

V and J are TRBV10-3 and TRBJ1-2; 7 nucleotides align to TRBD1. Trimming took 0 bases from V and 9 from J; bases not matched to a gene: 4. Per germline, CDR1 ENHRY and CDR2 SYGVKD. The CDR3 is 13 amino acids. Here the CDR3 reads CAISESRQGSYTF. The CDR3 region has the DNA TGTGCCATCAGTGAGTCTCGACAGGGCAGCTACACCTTC.

The chain joins TRBV13 to TRBJ1-2; D is unclear. The CDR3 has 12 amino acids. V was shortened by 5 bases and J by 8 bases, with 12 bases between the two germline ends. CDR1 and CDR2 (germline): PRHDT, FYEKMQ (reference sequence). This CDR3 reads CASSPQTGGYTF. DNA of the CDR3: TGTGCCAGCAGCCCCCAGACGGGGGGCTACACCTTC.

The V gene is TRBV30, the J gene TRBJ2-7; 8 bases line up with TRBD2. V lost 4 bases, J lost 2 bases, and 7 bases stayed unmatched. Germline CDR1 GTSNPN, CDR2 SVGIG (reference sequence). This CDR3 spans 14 amino acids. The CDR3 DNA is TGTGCCTGGACCCCAGCGGGAGACCCCTACGAGCAGTACTTC. It translates to CAWTPAGDPYEQYF.

The chain is built from TRBV3-1 (or the pseudogene TRBV3-2) and TRBJ1-5; D is uncertain. Between the trimmed V and J ends, which lost 2 bases and 3 bases, there was a span of 11 bases. The germline gives CDR1 LGHDT, CDR2 YNNKEL (reference sequence). The CDR3 is made up of 15 amino acids. The CDR3 spells CASSQRPGINQPQHF. CDR3 nucleotide sequence: TGTGCCAGCAGCCAACGTCCGGGGATCAATCAGCCCCAGCATTTT.

CDR3 sequence (DNA): TGCGCCAGCAGTTTAATACAGGGAACGAACACTGAAGCTTTCTTT. Its translation is CASSLIQGTNTEAFF. The chain is built from TRBV5-1 and TRBJ1-1, with D perhaps matching TRBD1 (6 bases). V gave up 5 bases and J gave up 1 base, with 15 bases separating them. The CDR3 extends over 15 amino acids. CDR1 is SGHRS, CDR2 YFSETQ, per germline.

The chain joins TRBV10-1 to TRBJ1-4, with 8 bases lining up with TRBD1. Looked up from germline, CDR1 is WNHNN and CDR2 is SYGVQD (reference sequence). V was clipped by 7 bases and J by 8 bases; unmatched bases: 12. CDR3 length equals 15 residues. CDR3 sequence reads: CASKTADRVDEKLFF. DNA for the CDR3: TGCGCCAGCAAGACTGCGGACAGGGTCGACGAAAAACTGTTTTTT.

The J gene is TRBJ1-2, the V gene TRBV27; D is undetermined. V shed 0 bases and J shed 4 bases, with 15 bases lying between them. Per germline, CDR1 MNHEY and CDR2 SMNVEV (reference sequence). The CDR3 sequence is 16 residues long. CDR3 region: CASSLSRLAGIYGYTF. CDR3 in DNA: TGTGCCAGCAGTTTATCGAGACTAGCGGGTATCTATGGCTACACCTTC.

This clone was recorded only once. V and J are TRBV19 and TRBJ2-6; D is unresolved. Trimming took off 5 bases at V and 0 bases at J, with 8 bases between the two ends. Germline V CDR1 and CDR2: LNHDA, SQIVND (reference sequence). CDR3 length: 15 amino acids. The CDR3 region is CASSDIHSGANVLTF. DNA for the CDR3: TGTGCCAGTAGTGACATCCACTCTGGGGCCAACGTCCTGACTTTC. Complete variable domain (other parts from reference TRBV19 and TRBJ2-6): DGGITQSPKYLFRKEGQNVTLSCEQNLNHDAMYWYRQDPGQGLRLIYYSQIVNDFQKGDIAEGYSVSREKKESFPLTVTSAQKNPTAFYLCASSDIHSGANVLTFGAGSRLTVL.

V is TRBV5-8 and J is TRBJ2-2; 10 bases are a match to TRBD1. V lost 3 bases to trimming and J lost 3 bases; unmatched junction nucleotides: 5. Looked up from germline, CDR1 is SGHTS and CDR2 is YDEGEE. The CDR3 length is 16 residues. CDR3 nucleotides: TGTGCCAGCAGCTCCCGACAGGGGGCTTACACCGGGGAGCTGTTTTTT. As protein: CASSSRQGAYTGELFF.

This sequence joins TRBV7-2 and TRBJ2-7; tentatively, D is TRBD2 (6 bases). This CDR3 comprises 14 residues. The germline V gene has CDR1 SGHTA and CDR2 FQGNSA. Trimming stripped 1 base from V and 2 bases from J, with 9 bases between. CDR3 protein: CASSLGLDAYEQYF. Written as DNA, the CDR3 is TGTGCCAGCAGCTTAGGACTAGATGCCTACGAGCAGTACTTC.

The V call is TRBV5-1, the J call TRBJ1-2; tentatively, D is TRBD1 (5 bases). From germline, CDR1 is SGHRS and CDR2 YFSETQ. Trimming took off 2 bases at V and 1 base at J, with 6 bases between the two ends. CDR3 length: 13 amino acids. DNA of the CDR3: TGCGCCAGCAGCTTACAGGTTAACTATGGCTACACCTTC. Encoded protein: CASSLQVNYGYTF.

This chain uses TRBV7-2 with TRBJ1-6; TRBD1 aligns across 8 bases. V dropped 4 bases and J dropped 9; count of bases not matched to a gene: 8. This CDR3 contains 15 residues. Germline CDR1 reads SGHTA; CDR2 reads FQGNSA. CDR3 DNA sequence: TGTGCCAGCAGCTCAAACGGACAGGGAGTTTCACCCCTCCACTTT. It encodes CASSSNGQGVSPLHF.

The rearrangement joins TRBV4-3 to TRBJ1-2, with TRBD1 matching 8 bases. From germline, CDR1 is LGHNA and CDR2 YSLEER. The CDR3 is 15 residues long. V dropped 2 bases and J dropped 8; count of bases not matched to a gene: 10. As DNA, the CDR3 is TGCGCCAGCAGCCAATATCAGGGGGCGCGTAACGGCTACACCTTC. Its translation: CASSQYQGARNGYTF.

Points on this clone: The sample has other DNA sequences that encode this CDR3 too. The genes are TRBV5-1 and TRBJ1-2, with D uncertain. Germline CDR1 and CDR2: SGHRS and YFSETQ. The ends were cut back, 0 bases at V and 4 bases at J, with 7 bases in the middle. This CDR3 region has 13 residues. DNA for the CDR3: TGCGCCAGCAGCTTGGGGCAGTCCTATGGCTACACCTTC. It specifies CASSLGQSYGYTF.

The chain joins TRBV10-3 to TRBJ1-2, with 8 bases aligning to TRBD1. Germline V lookup: CDR1 ENHRY, CDR2 SYGVKD. The CDR3 sequence is 15 residues long. Trimming at V came to 2 bases and at J to 5 bases, leaving 7 bases not matched to a gene. The CDR3 coding sequence is TGTGCCATCAGTGAGCCAGGGACAGGAGGTTATGGCTACACCTTC. This encodes CAISEPGTGGYGYTF.

The rearrangement links TRBV18 to TRBJ1-1, with D hard to call. V was cut by 2 bases and J by 0 bases, with 10 bases left in between. Germline assignment: CDR1 KGHSH and CDR2 LQKENI. The CDR3 is made up of 15 amino acids. The CDR3, as DNA: TGTGCCAGCTCACCAGAGGGCTCGTTGAACACTGAAGCTTTCTTT. Amino acid sequence: CASSPEGSLNTEAFF.